This TCR beta chain was documented in a study of T cell responses to AZD1222 COVID-19 vaccine. Trimming cost V 0 bases and J 1 base, with 9 bases left between them. The germline gives CDR1 SQVTM, CDR2 ANQGSEA. This CDR3 is built from 14 residues. The method was immunoSEQ multiplex PCR; TCRdb's version includes in-frame clones alone and lacks a portion of them. In the table there are about 120,000 clones, roughly 92% of which are singletons. Material: peripheral blood, obtained on day 0 of AZD1222 vaccination. This sequence originates from an adult in good health. V and J are TRBV29-1 and TRBJ1-2; D is unclear. This CDR3 is CSVEDENRNYGYTF. As DNA, the CDR3 is TGCAGCGTTGAAGATGAGAACCGTAACTATGGCTACACCTTC.